These 26 T cell receptor beta chains share one sample of origin, sequenced in a study of T cell changes during pregnancy in multiple sclerosis. Some clones are missing from TCRdb's copy, which holds only in-frame ones; the method was immunoSEQ multiplex PCR. The repertoire holds under 65,000 clones, with around 92% as singletons. The sample consisted of peripheral blood, taken after pregnancy. Source of these receptors: a female donor in good health, enrolled as a control in a pregnancy study.

This chain connects TRBV27 to TRBJ1-2; D gene unclear. Trimming shortened V by 4 bases and J by 4 bases, and 16 bases separated the two germline ends. This CDR3 comprises 15 residues. Germline values: CDR1 MNHEY, CDR2 SMNVEV (reference sequence). In nucleotides, the CDR3 is TGTGCCAGCAGTTCTTTCTCGGGGAGGCGCTATGGCTACACCTTC. Its translation is CASSSFSGRRYGYTF.

This chain links TRBV7-8 with TRBJ1-2, with D possibly being TRBD1 (6 bases). The V gene lost 1 base and the J gene lost 6 bases, with 15 bases spanning the gap. The CDR3 consists of 15 residues. CDR1 SGHVS and CDR2 FQNEAQ come from the germline V gene. The CDR3 loop is CASSLGRGRGDGYTF. CDR3 bases: TGTGCCAGCAGCTTAGGTCGGGGCAGGGGCGATGGCTACACCTTC.

This clone was seen once. The rearrangement uses TRBV4-1 and TRBJ1-5; D ambiguous. Per the germline V gene, CDR1 is MGHRA and CDR2 is YSYEKL. CDR3 length: 15 residues. The V gene lost 7 bases and the J gene lost 2 bases, with 15 bases spanning the gap. CDR3 region: CASTLILEGNQPQHF. DNA for the CDR3: TGCGCCAGCACCCTAATCTTGGAGGGCAATCAGCCCCAGCATTTT.

This clone was observed a few times. V gene TRBV28 combines with J gene TRBJ1-2, with D possibly TRBD1 on 6 matching bases. CDR3 size: 12 residues. CDR1 is MDHEN, CDR2 SYDVKM, per germline. With 6 bases removed from V and 5 bases from J, the gap between germline ends came to 10 bases. The CDR3 sequence is CASRQGLYGYTF. In nucleotides, the CDR3 is TGTGCCAGCAGACAGGGTCTTTATGGCTACACCTTC.

This clone turned up a few times. This chain uses TRBV7-2 with TRBJ1-2; TRBD1 agrees at 7 bases. Germline V gene data show CDR1 as SGHTA and CDR2 as FQGNSA. Unmatched junction bases numbered 4, after V lost 6 bases and J lost 0 bases. The CDR3 length is 14 residues. The CDR3: CASSTGASNYGYTF. The DNA of the CDR3 is TGTGCCAGCAGTACAGGGGCCTCTAACTATGGCTACACCTTC.

This chain uses TRBV5-1 with TRBJ1-1; D ambiguous. The V gene lost 1 base and the J gene lost 3 bases, with 13 bases spanning the gap. The CDR3 spans 15 residues. From germline, CDR1 is SGHRS and CDR2 YFSETQ. The CDR3 loop reads CASSLHTGSDTEAFF. CDR3 bases: TGCGCCAGCAGCTTGCATACGGGGAGCGACACTGAAGCTTTCTTT.

J is TRBJ1-2 and V is TRBV28, with D possibly TRBD1 on 5 matching bases. Germline V lookup: CDR1 MDHEN, CDR2 SYDVKM. The CDR3 has 18 amino acids. V was shortened by 5 bases and J by 8 bases, with 30 bases between the two germline ends. Here the CDR3 reads CASSQVHPQGTGDGGYTF. CDR3 sequence (DNA): TGTGCCAGCAGTCAAGTACACCCGCAAGGGACGGGAGATGGGGGCTACACCTTC.

This chain connects TRBV18 to TRBJ1-1; 9 positions match TRBD1. CDR3 length equals 14 residues. The V gene's germline CDR1 is KGHSH and CDR2 LQKENI. With V trimmed by 4 bases and J by 3 bases, 3 bases remained unmatched. Here the CDR3 DNA reads TGTGCCAGCTCACTACAGGGGGCAGACACTGAAGCTTTCTTT. Protein: CASSLQGADTEAFF. Full variable domain (outside the CDR3, taken from reference TRBV18 and TRBJ1-1): NAGVMQNPRHLVRRRGQEARLRCSPMKGHSHVYWYRQLPEEGLKFMVYLQKENIIDESGMPKERFSAEFPKEGPSILRIQQVVRGDSAAYFCASSLQGADTEAFFGQGTRLTVV.

The rearrangement links TRBV11-2 to TRBJ2-7; 7 bases fit TRBD2. V dropped 6 bases and J dropped 1; count of bases not matched to a gene: 12. Germline V gene lookup returns CDR1 SGHAT and CDR2 FQNNGV. The CDR3 loop spans 16 amino acids. CDR3 nucleotides: TGTGCCAGCAGTCTGACGCTAGCGGCACTTTCCTACGAGCAGTACTTC. Amino acids: CASSLTLAALSYEQYF. Drawing the rest from reference TRBV11-2 and TRBJ2-7, the complete variable domain is EAGVAQSPRYKIIEKRQSVAFWCNPISGHATLYWYQQILGQGPKLLIQFQNNGVVDDSQLPKDRFSAERLKGVDSTLKIQPAKLEDSAVYLCASSLTLAALSYEQYFGPGTRLTVT.

The chain joins TRBV5-6 to TRBJ1-2; TRBD1 agrees at 9 bases. Germline loops: CDR1 SGHDT, CDR2 YYEEEE. Trimming cost V 5 bases and J 3 bases; bases outside gene matches: 2. The CDR3 is 13 residues long. The CDR3 DNA follows: TGTGCCAGCAGTGGGACAGGGTACTATGGCTACACCTTC. It specifies CASSGTGYYGYTF.

CDR3 loop: CASSLGNGESEKLFF. CDR3 coding DNA: TGTGCCAGCAGCTTGGGTAACGGAGAGAGTGAAAAACTGTTTTTT. The chain uses TRBV5-8 and TRBJ1-4; D not certain. V gave up 0 bases and J gave up 7 bases, with 13 bases separating them. The CDR3 covers 15 residues. Per the germline V gene, CDR1 is SGHTS and CDR2 is YDEGEE.

This clone was observed a single time. V is TRBV7-2 and J is TRBJ2-5; 16 nucleotides align to TRBD2. CDR1 is SGHTA, CDR2 FQGNSA, per germline. CDR3 length: 18 residues. J lost 5 bases, V lost 4 bases, and 10 bases had no gene match. The CDR3 DNA sequence: TGTGCCAGCAGCTCGGGACTAGCGGGGGGGCTTTCGGGGGAGACCCAGTACTTC. Protein: CASSSGLAGGLSGETQYF.

The chain employs TRBV7-2 and TRBJ2-1; 10 bases map to TRBD2. The J segment lost 6 bases and the V segment lost 7 bases, leaving 12 bases of the junction unmatched. CDR1 and CDR2 from the germline V gene are SGHTA and FQGNSA. The CDR3 totals 16 residues. CDR3: CASIPASGSSPNEQFF. The CDR3 DNA reads TGTGCCAGCATTCCGGCTAGCGGGAGTTCCCCCAATGAGCAGTTCTTC.

This clone was recorded a few times. The rearrangement uses TRBV6-6 and TRBJ2-7; 9 bases fit TRBD1. V lost 6 bases, J lost 0 bases, and 6 bases stayed unmatched. The CDR3 consists of 15 residues. CDR1 and CDR2 from the germline V gene are MNHNY and SVGAGI (reference sequence). Written as DNA, the CDR3 is TGTGCCAGCAGAGAACCGGGACAGGGCTCCTACGAGCAGTACTTC. Translation: CASREPGQGSYEQYF.

This chain connects TRBV5-1 to TRBJ2-7; 8 bases fit TRBD1. The CDR3 runs to 17 residues. Germline CDR1 is SGHRS and CDR2 is YFSETQ. V gave up 4 bases and J gave up 2 bases; unmatched junction bases: 14. CDR3 sequence reads: CASSASARDRSPYEQYF. The CDR3 DNA is TGCGCCAGCAGCGCTTCCGCCCGGGACAGGAGCCCCTACGAGCAGTACTTC.

The rearrangement joins TRBV6-5 to TRBJ2-2; maybe TRBD2 (6 bases). Germline V lookup: CDR1 MNHEY, CDR2 SVGAGI. V dropped 10 bases and J dropped 3 bases, with 18 bases sitting between them. CDR3 length equals 15 residues. Here the CDR3 DNA reads TGTGCCACCCATTTTGGGGGGTTAGACACCGGGGAGCTGTTTTTT. Its translation: CATHFGGLDTGELFF.

The gene calls are TRBV4-1 and TRBJ1-6; tentatively, D is TRBD1 (5 bases). The CDR3 spans 13 residues. V was pared by 0 bases and J by 16 bases, with 13 bases between. Germline V gene lookup returns CDR1 MGHRA and CDR2 YSYEKL. The CDR3 DNA reads as TGCGCCAGCAGCCAAGATATAGAACAGGAGCTCCACTTT. This sequence encodes CASSQDIEQELHF.

The V call is TRBV30, the J call TRBJ2-1, with D tentatively TRBD1 (6 bases). Looked up from germline, CDR1 is GTSNPN and CDR2 is SVGIG (reference sequence). V was pared by 4 bases and J by 0 bases, with 7 bases between. This CDR3 region has 13 residues. CDR3 bases: TGTGCCTGGAAGGACAGCTCCTACAATGAGCAGTTCTTC. It encodes CAWKDSSYNEQFF.

This chain joins TRBV18 and TRBJ1-2, with TRBD1 matching 8 bases. The CDR3 covers 14 residues. V was clipped by 5 bases and J by 4 bases; unmatched bases: 6. Germline CDR1 is KGHSH and CDR2 is LQKENI. The CDR3 sequence: CASSLTDRGYGYTF. In nucleotides, the CDR3 is TGTGCCAGCTCATTAACCGACAGGGGCTATGGCTACACCTTC.

This chain connects TRBV27 to TRBJ1-1; 11 nucleotides agree with TRBD1. The CDR3 has 14 residues. V was pared by 5 bases and J by 4 bases, with 3 bases of the junction left unmatched. Germline V CDR1 and CDR2: MNHEY, SMNVEV (reference sequence). The CDR3, as DNA: TGTGCCAGCAGTCGCGGACAGGGGGCCACTGAAGCTTTCTTT. Translated: CASSRGQGATEAFF.

This clone showed up just once. V gene TRBV10-2 combines with J gene TRBJ2-7, with TRBD1 matching over 9 bases. With 0 bases clipped from V and 3 bases from J, the junction kept 3 bases outside the gene matches. The CDR3 extends over 15 amino acids. Germline lookup yields CDR1 WSHSY and CDR2 SAAADI. Here the CDR3 reads CASSESPTGGYEQYF. For the CDR3, the DNA is TGCGCCAGCAGTGAGTCCCCGACAGGGGGCTACGAGCAGTACTTC.

The sample holds one count of this clone. This sequence joins TRBV2 and TRBJ2-7, with a weak D call TRBD1 (6 bases). With 6 bases removed from V and 4 bases from J, the gap between germline ends came to 10 bases. Germline loops: CDR1 SNHLY, CDR2 FYNNEI. There are 12 residues in the CDR3. Here the CDR3 reads CASSQGRYEQYF. The CDR3, as DNA: TGTGCCAGCAGCCAGGGGCGATACGAGCAGTACTTC.

The chain carries TRBV19 and TRBJ1-2, with TRBD1 matching 10 bases. The CDR3 covers 13 residues. J lost 9 bases, V lost 9 bases, and 10 bases had no gene match. Germline loops: CDR1 LNHDA, CDR2 SQIVND (reference sequence). The CDR3 DNA reads TGTGCCAGCAAGACAGGGGGCGGTCAGAGCTACACCTTC. Amino acid sequence: CASKTGGGQSYTF.

CDR3 sequence (DNA): TGTGCCAGCAGCCCCGTTGGGGAGAGCACCGGGGAGCTGTTTTTT. Amino acid sequence: CASSPVGESTGELFF. The chain is built from TRBV7-2 and TRBJ2-2; D is possibly TRBD2 (5 bases). CDR1 and CDR2 (germline): SGHTA, FQGNSA. V shed 5 bases and J shed 4 bases, with 14 bases lying between them. The CDR3 contains 15 residues. The full variable domain, completed using reference TRBV7-2 and TRBJ2-2, is GAGVSQSPSNKVTEKGKDVELRCDPISGHTALYWYRQSLGQGLEFLIYFQGNSAPDKSGLPSDRFSAERTGGSVSTLTIQRTQQEDSAVYLCASSPVGESTGELFFGEGSRLTVL.

This clone was detected only once. This sequence joins TRBV19 and TRBJ2-3; TRBD2 agrees at 7 bases. The trim removed 5 bases at V and 5 bases at J, leaving 13 bases unmatched. From germline, CDR1 is LNHDA and CDR2 SQIVND (reference sequence). The CDR3 is 16 residues long. The DNA for the CDR3 is TGTGCCAGTAGTTCACCGGGACTACAAACTGGAGATACGCAGTATTTT. It yields the protein CASSSPGLQTGDTQYF.

This chain uses TRBV9 with TRBJ1-1; the D gene is possibly TRBD1 (6 bases). V lost 6 bases, J lost 11 bases, and 29 bases lay in between. The CDR3 consists of 16 residues. The germline V gene encodes CDR1 SGDLS and CDR2 YYNGEE. The CDR3 nucleotides read TGTGCCAGCACCTTCCTCCGGGGGGCGGCGAGTCGTGGGGCTTTCTTT. It yields the protein CASTFLRGAASRGAFF.